Included here is one T cell receptor (beta chain) sequence, with context. Other DNA sequences within the sample encode an identical CDR3. This sample is part of a study of blood T cell repertoires in COVID-19. Germline V lookup: CDR1 KGHSH, CDR2 LQKENI. The CDR3 has 14 amino acids. After removal of 5 bases from V and 7 bases from J, the junction contained 5 bases not matched to a gene. TCRdb's table, derived via immunoSEQ multiplex PCR, lists solely in-frame clones and lacks some. The profile covers 200,000 to 250,000 clones, with 82% appearing a single time and around 3.5% taken by the ten largest. The genes are TRBV18 and TRBJ1-6; 7 bases line up with TRBD1. Material: peripheral blood. The sequence came from a woman at least 80 years old with acute or convalescent COVID-19. CDR3 region: CASSLGQSNSPLHF. CDR3 DNA sequence: TGTGCCAGCTCATTGGGACAGTCCAATTCACCCCTCCACTTT.